The T cell receptor beta chain described here comes from a study of T cells after yellow fever vaccination (dated by TCRdb to 2018 to 2020). The study in broad terms: Libraries from fractions with low cell numbers were prepared with the SMART-Seq v4 Ultra Low Input RNA kit. To follow T-cell clones before and after primary and booster YFV17D yellow fever vaccination, bulk TCR alpha and beta repertoires were sequenced over time. Two healthy male donors, one aged 18 to 29 and one aged 30 to 39 years, were included in the cohort. Blood was drawn at multiple timepoints before and after primary and secondary immunization, with bulk PBMC replicates and cell subsets isolated.

Here V drops 5 bases and J drops 0 bases, and the junction holds 7 bases not matched to any gene. From the germline V gene (reference sequence), CDR1 is LNHNV and CDR2 is YYDKDF. The CDR3 numbers 16 residues from cysteine through phenylalanine. The only DNA kept is the CDR3, 48 bases in frame from the first base. The meaning of the sample's treatment or condition label: live attenuated yellow fever vaccine strain. A standard Ficoll-Paque protocol was used to isolate PBMCs from peripheral blood. Epitope-specific CD8 T cells were sorted with a dextramer loaded with the yellow fever NS4B epitope peptide, together with anti-CD3 and anti-CD8 staining. RNA was extracted with TriZol from bulk PBMCs, CD4 and CD8 fractions, and dextramer-positive and dextramer-negative fractions. TCR cDNA was synthesized by 5'RACE template switching, through which a universal primer site and unique molecular identifiers were introduced. Priming for cDNA synthesis came from both the TCR alpha and TCR beta constant segments. Two PCR steps were used to amplify libraries, with sample barcodes and sequencing adapters being added in the second step. Sequencing of libraries was done on Illumina HiSeq 2500 (2x100 bp) or NovaSeq (2x150 bp). In the authors' own workflow: MIGEC handled demultiplexing of reads and collapsing into UMI consensus sequences, while MiXCR performed V(D)J alignment. Vaccine-responding clonotypes were defined with edgeR using replicate PBMC samples, requiring FDR below 0.01 and a log2 fold change above 5 up to day 15. Bulk clonotypes were assigned CD4 or CD8 identity according to which sequenced CD4 or CD8 repertoire held them at higher abundance. Clonotypes enriched at least 10-fold in dextramer-positive versus dextramer-negative fractions were classed as NS4B-specific, and CD4-biased clonotypes were left out. TCRdb applied fastp at Q25 and MiXCR to the public reads, then kept only in-frame beta chains. Identical CDR3 proteins give one entry, which carries the most common genes and DNA. The V and J calls come from TCRdb's annotation, not from the publication. Counted in this sample were 96,000 or so distinct CDR3 sequences; about 8.4% of them appeared once. Roughly 17% of the sample goes to the ten largest clones.

The paper as a whole reports these results and caveats: Computational filtering was required because FACS-sorted repertoires could contain abundant contaminating clonotypes from the bulk population. The secondary T-cell response was found to be weaker but faster than the primary response, with a peak reached on day 5 rather than on day 15. After the booster, most of the clones that had expanded following primary vaccination were detected again (just under 97% of CD4 and around 87% of CD8), which suggests that memory was broadly maintained. Only two donors were included in the study, so the extent to which the findings can be generalized is limited. A small share of clonotypes was detected in both CD4 and CD8 compartments, with the overlap likely arising from convergent recombination.

Note on this clonotype: No per-base quality is available; no much larger clone lies one base away.

The starting material was CD8+ T cells not binding an NS4B(214-222) dextramer, sorted from PBMCs, obtained approximately 15 days after the first yellow fever vaccination. The cell subset or site tag for this specimen amounts to: NS4B epitope dextramer-negative CD8 T cells. The rearrangement joined TRBV15 to TRBJ1-3; 7 bases in the middle match TRBD1. This clonotype originated in a man younger than 30 who received the YFV17D yellow fever vaccine. The DNA sequence is TGTGCCACCAGCGGTGGACAGGACCTCTCTGGAAACACCATATATTTT. Its translation is CATSGGQDLSGNTIYF.